This T cell receptor (beta chain) was recovered during a study of shared T cell receptors in the human thymus. CDR1 is MGHDK and CDR2 is SYGVNS in the germline V gene. The CDR3 has 18 amino acids. V gave up 8 bases and J gave up 4 bases; unmatched junction bases: 17. Clones were read by immunoSEQ multiplex PCR, and TCRdb kept only the in-frame ones, dropping some. This sample has about 540,000 clones; 75% to 80% occur once, and the top ten carry less than 0.015%. The same sample was also used in a study of human thymus T cells. As that report states: Resections removed during corrective heart surgery provided the thymus tissue used.

The specimen was thymocytes. The receptor comes from a boy under two years old with a congenital heart defect. J is TRBJ2-1 and V is TRBV25-1; 10 nucleotides match TRBD2. Written as DNA, the CDR3 is TGTGCCAGCTCATGCGCTCCACACCGACTAGCGGGTTACAATGAGCAGTTCTTC. Amino acid sequence: CASSCAPHRLAGYNEQFF.